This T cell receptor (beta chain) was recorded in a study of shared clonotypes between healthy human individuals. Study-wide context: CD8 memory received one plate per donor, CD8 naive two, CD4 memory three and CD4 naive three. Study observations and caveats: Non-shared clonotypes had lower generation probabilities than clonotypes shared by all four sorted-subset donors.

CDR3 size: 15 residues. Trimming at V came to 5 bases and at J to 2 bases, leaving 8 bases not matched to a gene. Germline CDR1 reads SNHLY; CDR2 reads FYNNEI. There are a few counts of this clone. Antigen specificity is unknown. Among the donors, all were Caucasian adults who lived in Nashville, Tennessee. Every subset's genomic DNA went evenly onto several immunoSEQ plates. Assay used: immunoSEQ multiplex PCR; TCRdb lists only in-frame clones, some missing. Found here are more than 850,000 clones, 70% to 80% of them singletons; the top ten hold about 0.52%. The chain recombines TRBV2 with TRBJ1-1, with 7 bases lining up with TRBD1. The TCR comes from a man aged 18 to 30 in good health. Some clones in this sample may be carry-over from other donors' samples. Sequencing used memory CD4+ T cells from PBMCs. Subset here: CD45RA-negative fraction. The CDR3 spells CASSRQGGFNTEAFF. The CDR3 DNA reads TGTGCCAGCAGTCGACAGGGCGGGTTTAACACTGAAGCTTTCTTT.